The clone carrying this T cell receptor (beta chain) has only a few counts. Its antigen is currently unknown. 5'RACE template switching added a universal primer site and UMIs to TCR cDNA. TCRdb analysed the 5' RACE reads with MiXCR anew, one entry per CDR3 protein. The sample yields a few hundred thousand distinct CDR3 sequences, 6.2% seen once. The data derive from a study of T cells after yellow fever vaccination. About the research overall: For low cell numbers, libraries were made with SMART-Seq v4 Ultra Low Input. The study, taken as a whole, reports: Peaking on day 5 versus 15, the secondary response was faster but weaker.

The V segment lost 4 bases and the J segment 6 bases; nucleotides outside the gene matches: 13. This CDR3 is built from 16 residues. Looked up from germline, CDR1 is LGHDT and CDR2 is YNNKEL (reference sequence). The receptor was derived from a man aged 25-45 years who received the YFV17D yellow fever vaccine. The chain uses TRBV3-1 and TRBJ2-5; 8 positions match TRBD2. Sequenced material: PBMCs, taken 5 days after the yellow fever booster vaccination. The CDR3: CASSLAPGLATKTQYF. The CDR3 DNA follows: TGTGCCAGCAGCCTTGCCCCAGGACTAGCTACGAAGACCCAGTACTTC.